The 19 T cell receptor beta chains listed next were all sequenced from one sample in a study of beta chain features in type 1 diabetes. Expressed TCRB transcripts got sequenced, as all isolated RNA was reverse transcribed. Here immunoSEQ multiplex PCR was the method, and the copy in TCRdb shows in-frame clones only, minus some. Of 300,000 to 400,000 clones listed, roughly 13% were seen once; the top ten hold roughly 0.015%. Sequencing input: naive CD4+ T cells from blood. The receptor set was obtained from a man between 18 and 35 years old in good health.

This clone was counted a few times. This rearrangement joins TRBV30 to TRBJ1-1; 9 bases match TRBD1. J gave up 10 bases and V 1 base, and 7 bases lay outside the gene matches. The CDR3 extends over 13 amino acids. Germline-derived CDR1 and CDR2 are GTSNPN and SVGIG (reference sequence). Written as DNA, the CDR3 is TGTGCCTGGAGTGCCCGTCTGGACAGGGGAGCTTTCTTT. Protein sequence: CAWSARLDRGAFF.

This clone has only a few counts. The CDR3 DNA follows: TGTGCCAGCAGCTTCGGACTAGCGGGAGGCGAGCAGTACTTC. Protein product: CASSFGLAGGEQYF. This chain connects TRBV7-2 to TRBJ2-7; 14 nucleotides agree with TRBD2. The V gene's germline CDR1 is SGHTA and CDR2 FQGNSA. The CDR3 covers 14 residues. V lost 3 bases to trimming and J lost 6 bases; unmatched junction nucleotides: 1.

The chain combines TRBV6-6 with TRBJ1-5; TRBD1 might be the D (6 bases). V shed 7 bases and J shed 5 bases, with 12 bases lying between them. There are 13 residues in the CDR3. Germline CDR1 and CDR2: MNHNY and SVGAGI (reference sequence). The chain's CDR3 is CASNWGGHQPQHF. CDR3 in DNA: TGTGCCAGCAATTGGGGGGGCCATCAGCCCCAGCATTTT.

This clone was counted between two and nine times. The chain employs TRBV9 and TRBJ2-1; 12 bases line up with TRBD2. V lost 0 bases, J lost 0 bases, and 10 bases stayed unmatched. Per germline, CDR1 SGDLS and CDR2 YYNGEE. CDR3 size: 20 residues. The CDR3 DNA reads as TGTGCCAGCAGCGTAGGTTTTGGTCTAGCGGGGGGGAGCTCCTACAATGAGCAGTTCTTC. It specifies CASSVGFGLAGGSSYNEQFF.

This clone was picked up a small number of times. The chain's CDR3 is CASSTRGLSYNEQFF. In DNA form, the CDR3 reads TGTGCCAGCAGTACCAGGGGGCTCTCCTACAATGAGCAGTTCTTC. The chain combines TRBV6-6 with TRBJ2-1, with 8 bases aligning to TRBD1. The germline V gene has CDR1 MNHNY and CDR2 SVGAGI (reference sequence). This CDR3 region has 15 residues. Losses at the gene ends were 5 bases for V and 0 bases for J; bases not matched to a gene: 3.

The chain employs TRBV11-1 and TRBJ2-7; TRBD1 aligns across 7 bases. CDR1 and CDR2 (germline): SGHAT, FQDESV (reference sequence). The length of the CDR3 is 15 residues. After removal of 4 bases from V and 0 bases from J, the junction contained 6 bases not matched to a gene. CDR3 sequence: CASSYGNRGSYEQYF. In DNA, the CDR3 is TGTGCCAGCAGCTACGGGAACAGGGGCTCCTACGAGCAGTACTTC.

Only a few counts were recorded for this clone. J is TRBJ2-3 and V is TRBV7-2; 9 bases agree with TRBD2. This CDR3 spans 16 amino acids. Germline CDR1 is SGHTA and CDR2 is FQGNSA. V lost 5 bases, J lost 0 bases, and 6 bases stayed unmatched. CDR3 bases: TGTGCCAGCAGCGTTCGTAGCGGGGGTAGCACAGATACGCAGTATTTT. It specifies CASSVRSGGSTDTQYF.

This clone has just a few counts. The genes are TRBV9 and TRBJ2-1; D unresolved. V shed 3 bases and J shed 1 base, with 11 bases lying between them. CDR1 and CDR2 (germline): SGDLS, YYNGEE. This CDR3 is built from 15 residues. The CDR3: CASSERPRSYNEQFF. CDR3 sequence (DNA): TGTGCCAGCAGCGAGCGCCCCAGATCCTACAATGAGCAGTTCTTC.

V usage is TRBV5-6 and J usage is TRBJ1-2; 7 bases align to TRBD1. Germline CDR1 is SGHDT and CDR2 is YYEEEE. J was trimmed by 4 bases and V by 4 bases; bases with no gene match: 4. This CDR3 region has 13 residues. The CDR3 loop is CASSLGTAYGYTF. DNA for the CDR3: TGTGCCAGCAGCCTAGGGACAGCCTATGGCTACACCTTC.

In its sample, this clone was seen a few times. The chain carries TRBV9 and TRBJ1-1; D possibly corresponds to TRBD1 (5 bases). Trimming removed 0 bases from V and 1 base from J, with 10 bases in between. The CDR3 consists of 15 residues. CDR1 and CDR2 from the germline V gene are SGDLS and YYNGEE. The CDR3 bases are TGTGCCAGCAGCGTAGTGGGGCAAGGGAACACTGAAGCTTTCTTT. As protein: CASSVVGQGNTEAFF.

The table lists this clone with many counts. The CDR3 sequence is CSGRQDYNEQFF. CDR3 sequence (DNA): TGCAGCGGAAGACAGGATTACAATGAGCAGTTCTTC. V gene TRBV29-1 combines with J gene TRBJ2-1; a possible D gene is TRBD1 (6 bases). Germline V gene lookup returns CDR1 SQVTM and CDR2 ANQGSEA. CDR3 size: 12 residues. Deletions cut 7 bases from V and 4 bases from J, with 11 bases between.

In this sample, this clone turned up once. CDR3 in amino acids: CASSQGTPYGTNTGELFF. CDR3 nucleotides: TGCGCCAGCAGCCAAGGAACCCCTTACGGTACGAACACCGGGGAGCTGTTTTTT. The chain joins TRBV4-1 to TRBJ2-2; D is ambiguous. CDR1 and CDR2 (germline): MGHRA, YSYEKL. Trimming pared 1 base from V and 0 bases from J, leaving 15 bases between. The CDR3 has 18 residues.

The V and J genes are TRBV27 and TRBJ2-7, with D possibly TRBD1 on 5 matching bases. Germline V gene lookup returns CDR1 MNHEY and CDR2 SMNVEV (reference sequence). Trimming removed 3 bases from V and 2 bases from J, with 8 bases in between. The CDR3 is 13 amino acids. The CDR3 DNA follows: TGTGCCAGCAGTTTCCAGGGCGCCTACGAGCAGTACTTC. Its protein is CASSFQGAYEQYF.

This sequence joins TRBV30 and TRBJ1-3; no reliable D call. Per the germline V gene, CDR1 is GTSNPN and CDR2 is SVGIG (reference sequence). This CDR3 is built from 14 residues. With 3 bases removed from V and 5 bases from J, the gap between germline ends came to 14 bases. CDR3 residues: CAWRNAGSRNTIYF. The CDR3 DNA reads TGTGCCTGGAGAAATGCGGGGTCAAGAAACACCATATATTTT.

The sample holds a few counts of this clone. J is TRBJ1-2 and V is TRBV30; the D gene is possibly TRBD1 (5 bases). Germline assignment: CDR1 GTSNPN and CDR2 SVGIG (reference sequence). The CDR3 has 21 amino acids. V was pared by 2 bases and J by 2 bases, with 33 bases between. CDR3 nucleotides: TGTGCCTGGAGTCCAATTAGAATTTACTCAGGGCCGACGGCTTCCAACTATGGCTACACCTTC. This translates into CAWSPIRIYSGPTASNYGYTF.

This clone was counted a few times. V usage is TRBV5-1 and J usage is TRBJ2-1; 9 bases are shared with TRBD1. In germline, CDR1 is SGHRS, CDR2 YFSETQ. Germline trimming cut 3 bases from V and 5 bases from J; bases unmatched to any gene: 6. The CDR3 covers 15 residues. The CDR3: CASSWPGQGNNEQFF. In DNA form, the CDR3 reads TGCGCCAGCAGCTGGCCGGGACAGGGTAACAATGAGCAGTTCTTC.

V is TRBV5-4 and J is TRBJ1-1; 7 nucleotides agree with TRBD1. V was clipped by 0 bases and J by 11 bases; unmatched bases: 13. Germline V gives CDR1 SGHNT, CDR2 YYREEE (reference sequence). There are 15 residues in the CDR3. The DNA for the CDR3 is TGTGCCAGCAGCTTGGGCGGACAGGAGATCCTAGGGGCTTTCTTT. This encodes CASSLGGQEILGAFF.

V and J are TRBV9 and TRBJ1-1; 12 bases are a match to TRBD1. The CDR3 spans 18 residues. The germline V gene has CDR1 SGDLS and CDR2 YYNGEE. Losses at the gene ends were 0 bases for V and 0 bases for J; bases not matched to a gene: 6. The chain's CDR3 is CASSVEGQGAEVNTEAFF. CDR3 sequence (DNA): TGTGCCAGCAGCGTAGAGGGACAGGGGGCTGAAGTGAACACTGAAGCTTTCTTT.

The J gene is TRBJ2-3, the V gene TRBV28; 15 bases map to TRBD2. Germline V gives CDR1 MDHEN, CDR2 SYDVKM. This CDR3 has 17 residues. Losses at the gene ends were 5 bases for V and 6 bases for J; bases not matched to a gene: 9. The CDR3: CASSITGLAGGADTQYF. Written as DNA, the CDR3 is TGTGCCAGCAGTATAACGGGACTAGCGGGAGGAGCGGATACGCAGTATTTT.